These 15 T cell receptor beta chains were all obtained from the same sample, sequenced in a study of T cells in Graves' hyperthyroidism and ophthalmopathy. Using RNA transcripts as the source, TCR beta CDR3 regions were amplified. First-round RT-PCR with HTBI primers amplified the TCR CDR3 region. TCRdb re-called the multiplex PCR reads through MiXCR, storing one row per CDR3 protein. The repertoire holds some 270,000 distinct CDR3 sequences, with more than 10% as singletons. Sequenced sample: blood. Source of these receptors: a woman aged 25-40 years with Graves' hyperthyroidism that later progressed to Graves' ophthalmopathy.

At least ten counts were recorded for this clonotype. The chain is built from TRBV20-1 and TRBJ2-7, with a tentative D call TRBD1 (5 bases). Looked up from germline, CDR1 is DFQATT and CDR2 is SNEGSKA (reference sequence). V was cut by 5 bases and J by 3 bases, with 11 bases left in between. The CDR3 is made up of 12 amino acids. The chain's CDR3 is CSARRQGYEQYF. In nucleotides, the CDR3 is TGCAGTGCTCGTCGGCAGGGCTACGAGCAGTACTTC.

The chain has TRBV6-6 and TRBJ2-1; D gene ambiguous. Germline V gene lookup returns CDR1 MNHNY and CDR2 SVGAGI (reference sequence). V dropped 2 bases and J dropped 0 bases, with 8 bases sitting between them. This CDR3 comprises 15 residues. The CDR3 DNA follows: TGTGCCAGCAGTTACAAAATTAGCTCCTACAATGAGCAGTTCTTC. Amino acids: CASSYKISSYNEQFF.

This clonotype was counted many times. This chain uses TRBV7-9 with TRBJ2-1; no reliable D call. V was clipped by 6 bases and J by 4 bases, with 13 bases between them. CDR1 is SEHNR, CDR2 FQNEAQ, per germline (reference sequence). The CDR3 spans 14 residues. The CDR3 sequence: CASRSDFGYNEQFF. CDR3 in DNA: TGTGCCAGCAGATCCGATTTCGGGTACAATGAGCAGTTCTTC.

This clonotype was recorded many times. V gene TRBV27 combines with J gene TRBJ2-5; D might be TRBD2 (5 bases). The CDR3 loop spans 15 amino acids. With 2 bases removed from V and 4 bases from J, the gap between germline ends came to 14 bases. Germline CDR1 and CDR2: MNHEY and SMNVEV (reference sequence). The CDR3 nucleotides read TGTGCCAGCAGTTTAGTGGGAGCGCCGTTAGAGACCCAGTACTTC. Protein: CASSLVGAPLETQYF.

This clonotype was observed a handful of times. The rearrangement links TRBV5-5 to TRBJ1-4; D may be TRBD1 (5 bases). This CDR3 has 15 residues. Germline V lookup: CDR1 SGHKS, CDR2 YYEKEE (reference sequence). V gave up 5 bases and J gave up 0 bases, with 11 bases separating them. The DNA of the CDR3 is TGTGCCAGCAGTCGGACGGGGGCAACTAATGAAAAACTGTTTTTT. Protein product: CASSRTGATNEKLFF.

This clonotype was recorded many times. The chain couples TRBV28 to TRBJ1-3; D not resolved. Germline V gene lookup returns CDR1 MDHEN and CDR2 SYDVKM. V lost 7 bases and J 0 bases, leaving 10 bases between the germline ends. The CDR3 spans 14 residues. CDR3 amino acids: CASTPVASGNTIYF. The CDR3, as DNA: TGTGCCAGCACTCCCGTGGCCTCTGGAAACACCATATATTTT.

This clonotype has ten or more counts. The rearrangement joins TRBV5-8 to TRBJ1-2; D is unresolved. The V end was cut by 0 bases, the J end by 4 bases, with 7 bases between. The CDR3 has 13 amino acids. The germline CDR1 and CDR2 sequences are SGHTS and YDEGEE. The CDR3, as DNA: TGTGCCAGCAGCTTGGTAGTCTTCTATGGCTACACCTTC. This gives the protein CASSLVVFYGYTF.

This clonotype was counted at least ten times. The chain joins TRBV27 to TRBJ1-2; D unclear. V lost 2 bases and J 2 bases, leaving 9 bases between the germline ends. The length of the CDR3 is 14 residues. CDR1 is MNHEY and CDR2 is SMNVEV in the germline V gene (reference sequence). The CDR3 nucleotides are TGTGCCAGCAGTTTAAGTAGGTACAACTATGGCTACACCTTC. Amino acids: CASSLSRYNYGYTF.

V gene TRBV18 combines with J gene TRBJ2-5, with 7 positions matching TRBD1. In germline, CDR1 is KGHSH, CDR2 LQKENI. The junction had 3 bases not matched to a gene; V was cut back by 3 bases and J by 2 bases. The CDR3 loop spans 14 amino acids. DNA for the CDR3: TGTGCCAGCTCACCTCCGGGACAGCAAGAGACCCAGTACTTC. Translation: CASSPPGQQETQYF.

This clonotype was found many times. The chain couples TRBV20-1 to TRBJ2-4, with 9 nucleotides matching TRBD2. This CDR3 comprises 19 residues. The junction had 15 bases not matched to a gene; V was cut back by 0 bases and J by 3 bases. Germline CDR1 reads DFQATT; CDR2 reads SNEGSKA (reference sequence). CDR3 sequence: CSARDHFAGGVRGKNIQYF. In nucleotides, the CDR3 is TGCAGTGCTAGAGATCATTTTGCGGGGGGGGTTCGGGGCAAAAACATTCAGTACTTC.

Concerning this clonotype itself: At one end the junction does not follow the germline gene, possibly because of a read error. This chain links TRBV12-3 or TRBV12-4 with TRBJ1-1, with a possible D match to TRBD1 (6 bases). The CDR3 is 11 residues long. CDR3 nucleotide sequence: TGTGCCAGCAGTCCCGGACAGCCGACTTACTTT. Residues: CASSPGQPTYF.

This clonotype appeared many times. The rearrangement joins TRBV3-1 to TRBJ2-3; TRBD2 is a possible D gene (6 bases). Trimming cost V 1 base and J 4 bases, with 15 bases left between them. The V gene's germline CDR1 is LGHDT and CDR2 YNNKEL (reference sequence). The CDR3 consists of 16 residues. DNA of the CDR3: TGTGCCAGCAGCCAAGGGCCAGGCGGAGGGGCAGATACGCAGTATTTT. It codes for CASSQGPGGGADTQYF.

This chain connects TRBV28 to TRBJ1-2, with D possibly matching TRBD1 (5 bases). Germline V gives CDR1 MDHEN, CDR2 SYDVKM. The length of the CDR3 is 15 residues. Trimming stripped 5 bases from V and 4 bases from J, with 17 bases between. The DNA for the CDR3 is TGTGCCAGCAGTCCACCCGGAGGGGTCATCTATGGCTACACCTTC. It translates to CASSPPGGVIYGYTF.

This clonotype was seen ten or more times. DNA of the CDR3: TGTGCCAGTTCGATAGGGACTAGCGGCTACGAGCAGTACTTC. It specifies CASSIGTSGYEQYF. This chain uses TRBV6-1 with TRBJ2-7; 11 bases are shared with TRBD2. CDR1 and CDR2 (germline): MNHNS, SASEGT. The CDR3 runs 14 residues. V shed 9 bases and J 3 bases; nucleotides not matched to a gene: 7.

CDR3: CASSPTGPGTGELFF. DNA for the CDR3: TGTGCCAGCAGCCCTACTGGACCGGGCACCGGGGAGCTGTTTTTT. The chain employs TRBV9 and TRBJ2-2; D is unclear. The germline V and J ends were trimmed by 4 bases and 4 bases, with 14 bases remaining between them. This CDR3 region has 15 residues. Looked up from germline, CDR1 is SGDLS and CDR2 is YYNGEE.